Shown below are 2 T cell receptor beta chains from a single sample sequenced in a study of blood T cell repertoires in COVID-19. Method: immunoSEQ multiplex PCR; TCRdb's copy keeps in-frame clones and lacks some. The sample carries about 280,000 clones, approximately 83% recorded once. Sequenced: peripheral blood. All receptors come from a human donor in a cohort sampled during active COVID-19.

V gene TRBV15 combines with J gene TRBJ2-1, with TRBD2 as a possible D gene (5 bases). The ends were cut back, 4 bases at V and 9 bases at J, with 13 bases in the middle. Germline V gene lookup returns CDR1 LNHNV and CDR2 YYDKDF (reference sequence). CDR3 size: 13 residues. The CDR3 reads CATSTGSSGEQFF. Here the CDR3 DNA reads TGTGCCACCAGCACGGGTTCAAGCGGTGAGCAGTTCTTC.

This chain links TRBV4-2 with TRBJ1-1; D gene ambiguous. Germline V CDR1 and CDR2: LGHNA, YNFKEQ. V was trimmed by 0 bases and J by 7 bases, leaving 15 bases between them. CDR3 length: 15 amino acids. The CDR3 region has the DNA TGTGCCAGCAGCCAAGAGGGCGTTTTCGACGGTGAAGCTTTCTTT. It encodes CASSQEGVFDGEAFF.